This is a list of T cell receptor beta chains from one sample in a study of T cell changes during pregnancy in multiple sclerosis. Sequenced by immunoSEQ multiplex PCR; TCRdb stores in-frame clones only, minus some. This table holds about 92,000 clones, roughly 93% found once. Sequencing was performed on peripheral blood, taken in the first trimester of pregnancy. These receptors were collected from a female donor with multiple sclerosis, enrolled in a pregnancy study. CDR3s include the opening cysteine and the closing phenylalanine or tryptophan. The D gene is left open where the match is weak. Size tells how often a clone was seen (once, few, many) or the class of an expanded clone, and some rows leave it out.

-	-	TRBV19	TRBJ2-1	CASSTPTMGGRNEQFF	TGTGCCAGTAGTACCCCAACGATGGGGGGGCGAAATGAGCAGTTCTTC
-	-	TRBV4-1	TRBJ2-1	CASSHLGQRVYNEQFF	TGCGCCAGCAGCCACCTCGGACAGCGAGTCTACAATGAGCAGTTCTTC
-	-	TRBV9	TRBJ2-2	CASSVAFGELFF	TGTGCCAGCAGCGTAGCATTCGGGGAGCTGTTTTTT
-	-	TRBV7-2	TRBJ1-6	CASSLVSNSPLHF	TGTGCCAGCAGCTTAGTGAGTAATTCACCCCTCCACTTT
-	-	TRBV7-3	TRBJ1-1	CASSSPPGEAFF	TGTGCCAGCAGCTCCCCCCCCGGGGAAGCTTTCTTT
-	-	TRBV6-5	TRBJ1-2	CASRQDSYYGYTF	TGTGCCAGCAGACAGGACAGTTACTATGGCTACACCTTC
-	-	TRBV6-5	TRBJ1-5	CASSYSVRGDQPQHF	TGTGCCAGCAGTTACTCGGTTCGGGGGGATCAGCCCCAGCATTTT
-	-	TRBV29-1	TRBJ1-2	CSVEVGTLGGYTF	TGCAGCGTTGAAGTCGGGACATTGGGTGGCTACACCTTC
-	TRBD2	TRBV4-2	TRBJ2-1	CASSQETSGGPWRSYNEQFF	TGTGCCAGCAGCCAAGAGACTAGCGGGGGGCCATGGAGGTCCTACAATGAGCAGTTCTTC
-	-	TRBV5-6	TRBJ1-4	CASSLGDTWAGAGEKLFF	TGTGCCAGCAGCTTGGGGGACACTTGGGCCGGGGCGGGTGAAAAACTGTTTTTT
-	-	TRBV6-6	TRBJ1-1	CASSYSDTEAFF	TGTGCCAGCAGTTACTCCGACACTGAAGCTTTCTTT
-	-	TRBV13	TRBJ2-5	CASSLRSDLQETQYF	TGTGCCAGCAGCTTACGGAGCGACCTCCAAGAGACCCAGTACTTC
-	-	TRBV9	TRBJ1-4	CASSVGFSKNEKLFF	TGTGCCAGCAGCGTAGGATTCAGTAAGAATGAAAAACTGTTTTTT
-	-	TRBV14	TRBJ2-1	CASSQDRGPKFYNEQFF	TGTGCCAGCAGCCAAGATCGCGGCCCAAAATTTTACAATGAGCAGTTCTTC
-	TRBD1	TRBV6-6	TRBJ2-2	CASETDRENTGELFF	TGTGCCAGCGAGACCGACAGGGAGAACACCGGGGAGCTGTTTTTT
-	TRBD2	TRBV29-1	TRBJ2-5	CSVESREGVETQYF	TGCAGCGTTGAGAGTAGGGAGGGCGTGGAGACCCAGTACTTC
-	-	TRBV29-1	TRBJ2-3	CSVEDQGRGTDTQYF	TGCAGCGTTGAAGATCAGGGCAGGGGCACAGATACGCAGTATTTT
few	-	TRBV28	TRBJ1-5	CASSPRGYGNQPQHF	TGTGCCAGCAGCCCAAGGGGTTATGGCAATCAGCCCCAGCATTTT
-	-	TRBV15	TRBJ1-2	CATSRDLTRVYGYTF	TGTGCCACCAGCAGAGATCTAACCAGGGTCTATGGCTACACCTTC
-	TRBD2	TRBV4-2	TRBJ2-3	CASSQDLLAGGTDTQYF	TGTGCCAGCAGCCAAGATCTCTTAGCGGGGGGCACAGATACGCAGTATTTT
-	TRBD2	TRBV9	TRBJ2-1	CASSDNRGGGGNEQFF	TGTGCCAGCAGCGACAACAGGGGCGGGGGGGGCAATGAGCAGTTCTTC
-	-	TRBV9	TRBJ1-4	CASSAGAATNEKLFF	TGTGCCAGCAGCGCGGGTGCTGCAACTAATGAAAAACTGTTTTTT
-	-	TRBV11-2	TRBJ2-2	CASSQAGELFF	TGTGCCAGCTCACAAGCGGGGGAGCTGTTTTTT
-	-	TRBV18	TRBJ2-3	CASSPTRQLDTQYF	TGTGCCAGCTCACCGACACGTCAGTTAGATACGCAGTATTTT
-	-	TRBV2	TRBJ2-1	CASSELNRISDNEQFF	TGTGCCAGCAGTGAATTGAACAGGATAAGCGACAATGAGCAGTTCTTC
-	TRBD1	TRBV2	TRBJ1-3	CASSEAGTGFGTIYF	TGTGCCAGCAGTGAAGCCGGGACAGGGTTTGGCACCATATATTTT
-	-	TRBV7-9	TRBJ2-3	CASSPRWTSTDTQYF	TGTGCCAGCAGCCCCCGTTGGACTAGCACAGATACGCAGTATTTT
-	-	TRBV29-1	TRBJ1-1	CSVARGGSTEAFF	TGCAGCGTTGCCCGGGGAGGGAGTACTGAAGCTTTCTTT
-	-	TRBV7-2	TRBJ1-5	CASSFTEIQPQHF	TGTGCCAGCAGCTTTACAGAAATTCAGCCCCAGCATTTT
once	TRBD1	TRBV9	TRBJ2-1	CASSKTGAPGNEQFF	TGTGCCAGCAGCAAGACAGGGGCCCCGGGCAATGAGCAGTTCTTC
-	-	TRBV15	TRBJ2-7	CATSRGGTDYYEQYF	TGTGCCACCAGCAGAGGCGGGACAGACTACTACGAGCAGTACTTC
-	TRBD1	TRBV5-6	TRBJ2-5	CASSRTGQVQETQYF	TGTGCCAGCAGCCGAACGGGACAGGTCCAAGAGACCCAGTACTTC
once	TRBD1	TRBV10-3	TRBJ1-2	CAISPGAGGVPPTF	TGTGCCATCAGTCCCGGGGCAGGGGGCGTCCCCCCCACCTTC
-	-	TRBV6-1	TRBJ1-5	CASSVLDSGNQPQHF	TGTGCCAGCAGTGTGTTGGACAGCGGCAATCAGCCCCAGCATTTT
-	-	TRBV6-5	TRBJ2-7	CASSYSLGSAVEQYF	TGTGCCAGCAGTTACTCTCTAGGCTCCGCCGTCGAGCAGTACTTC
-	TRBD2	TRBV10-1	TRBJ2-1	CASSKTSGGTSSYNEQFF	TGCGCCAGCAGTAAGACTAGCGGGGGGACGAGCTCCTACAATGAGCAGTTCTTC
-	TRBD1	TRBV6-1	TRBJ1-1	CASSEALQGYTEAFF	TGTGCCAGCAGTGAAGCGCTACAGGGGTACACTGAAGCTTTCTTT
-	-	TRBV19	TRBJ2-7	CASSIGGTYEQYF	TGTGCCAGTAGTATCGGAGGAACCTACGAGCAGTACTTC
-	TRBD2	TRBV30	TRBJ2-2	CAWSVPRGGLSGELFF	TGTGCCTGGAGTGTGCCACGGGGGGGCCTTAGCGGGGAGCTGTTTTTT
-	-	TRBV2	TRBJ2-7	CASSQQAYEQYF	TGTGCCAGCAGCCAACAGGCCTACGAGCAGTACTTC
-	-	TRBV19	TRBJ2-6	CASSISSSGANVLTF	TGTGCCAGTAGTATATCCAGCTCTGGGGCCAACGTCCTGACTTTC
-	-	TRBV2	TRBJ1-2	CASSEGTRPYYGYTF	TGTGCCAGCAGCGAAGGGACAAGGCCATACTATGGCTACACCTTC
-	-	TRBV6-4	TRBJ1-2	CASRGLGQDGYTF	TGTGCCAGCAGAGGGTTGGGACAAGATGGCTACACCTTC
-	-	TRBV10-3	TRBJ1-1	CAITPEQGNTEAFF	TGTGCCATCACGCCAGAACAGGGGAACACTGAAGCTTTCTTT
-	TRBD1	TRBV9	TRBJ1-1	CASSVVTTGGLNTEAFF	TGTGCCAGCAGCGTAGTGACGACAGGGGGTCTGAACACTGAAGCTTTCTTT